This T cell receptor beta chain appears in the sequencing data of a study of blood T cell repertoires in COVID-19. Across the study: Spain, Italy and the United States supplied samples that represented acute and convalescent COVID-19. The analysed material was cDNA or gDNA that came from T cells, B-cell-depleted T cells, or PBMCs.

V shed 4 bases and J 1 base; nucleotides not matched to a gene: 10. Germline loops: CDR1 SGHTA, CDR2 FQGNSA. The CDR3 has 16 residues. Profiling relied on immunoSEQ multiplex PCR, and the TCRdb table lists in-frame clones only, not all of them. The top ten clones hold less than 2.5% of a sample with under 65,000 clones, 89% of them seen once. The source of this sequence is a human donor in a cohort sampled during active COVID-19. The V and J genes are TRBV7-2 and TRBJ2-7; 7 bases map to TRBD2. Sequencing was carried out using peripheral blood. In DNA, the CDR3 is TGTGCCAGCAGCTCTTGGGGCGGGAGTGGGTCCTACGAGCAGTACTTC. The encoded protein is CASSSWGGSGSYEQYF.